Each of the 8 T cell receptor beta chains below was sequenced from the same sample in a study of blood T cells in healthy people across ages. For the second PCR, which ran for roughly 6 to 12 cycles, a sample-barcoded 5' primer and a J-beta primer mix were used. Using its own MiXCR run on the 5' RACE reads, TCRdb lists one record per CDR3 protein. The sample holds some 640,000 distinct CDR3 sequences, roughly 30% seen once. Material: blood. These receptors were collected from an elderly woman in good health.

The chain recombines TRBV25-1 with TRBJ2-7; D possibly matches TRBD1 or TRBD2 (5 bases each). Between the trimmed V and J ends, which lost 7 bases and 7 bases, there was a span of 17 bases. This CDR3 is 13 amino acids long. CDR1 is MGHDK and CDR2 is SYGVNS in the germline V gene. The CDR3 DNA is TGTGCCAGCACCTCCGGGACGGCGGAGGAGCAGTACTTC. It yields the protein CASTSGTAEEQYF.

Comment on this clonotype: The germline gene is not matched at one end of the junction; a read error may be the cause. The chain joins TRBV11-2 to TRBJ2-7, with 12 bases identical to TRBD1. The CDR3 runs to 14 residues. Germline V gene data show CDR1 as SGHAT and CDR2 as FQNNGV. CDR3 sequence (DNA): TGTGCCGGCAGTTCTGGAGGGACAGGGGGCAAGCAGCACTTC. It is translated as CAGSSGGTGGKQHF.

The V gene is TRBV10-1, the J gene TRBJ2-7, with D possibly matching TRBD2 (6 bases). This CDR3 region has 15 residues. V dropped 10 bases and J dropped 0 bases, with 19 bases sitting between them. Per the germline V gene, CDR1 is WNHNN and CDR2 is SYGVQD (reference sequence). The CDR3 region has the DNA TGCGCCACCGATAGAATAGCGGCGAGCTCCTACGAGCAGTACTTC. As protein: CATDRIAASSYEQYF.

At least ten counts were recorded for this clonotype. This chain joins TRBV9 and TRBJ2-1; TRBD2 might be the D (5 bases). The CDR3 covers 16 residues. Germline CDR1 reads SGDLS; CDR2 reads YYNGEE. The V and J ends lost 3 bases and 1 base respectively, with 14 bases between them. CDR3 sequence: CASSGRDGSSYNEQFF. The CDR3 bases are TGTGCCAGCAGCGGCCGAGATGGGAGTTCCTACAATGAGCAGTTCTTC.

This clonotype showed up just a few times. V gene TRBV20-1 combines with J gene TRBJ1-1; D is uncertain. Germline CDR1 DFQATT, CDR2 SNEGSKA (reference sequence). The CDR3 covers 13 residues. Trimming left V 6 bases short and J 6 bases short, with 17 bases between. The CDR3 sequence is CSAIPQVEAEAFF. For the CDR3, the DNA is TGCAGTGCGATCCCCCAAGTCGAGGCTGAAGCTTTCTTT.

This CDR3 is CASSYNQGDYGYTF. As DNA, the CDR3 is TGTGCCAGCAGCTACAACCAGGGGGACTATGGCTACACCTTC. The J gene is TRBJ1-2, the V gene TRBV7-2; 7 bases are shared with TRBD1. With V trimmed by 4 bases and J by 3 bases, 5 bases remained unmatched. Germline CDR1 SGHTA, CDR2 FQGNSA. The CDR3 is made up of 14 amino acids.

In its sample, this clonotype was seen a few times. This rearrangement joins TRBV19 to TRBJ1-5; 7 bases match TRBD1. The CDR3 length is 14 residues. V shed 5 bases, J shed 3 bases, and the junction held 4 bases outside the gene matches. From germline, CDR1 is LNHDA and CDR2 SQIVND (reference sequence). CDR3 bases: TGTGCCAGTAGTCTGGGACAGACCAATCAGCCCCAGCATTTT. As protein: CASSLGQTNQPQHF.

This clonotype was counted at least ten times. The chain carries TRBV6-5 and TRBJ2-3; D could derive from TRBD1 or TRBD2 (6 bases each). The CDR3 sequence is 15 residues long. The germline V and J ends were trimmed by 4 bases and 6 bases, with 17 bases remaining between them. In germline, CDR1 is MNHEY, CDR2 SVGAGI. The CDR3 loop is CASSLFPGAGDTQYF. The CDR3 DNA sequence: TGTGCCAGCAGTTTATTCCCGGGGGCTGGTGATACGCAGTATTTT.